Presented here are 27 T cell receptor beta chains from one specimen sequenced in a study of blood T cell repertoires in COVID-19. TCRdb's copy holds only in-frame clones and misses some; the assay was immunoSEQ multiplex PCR. In the table there are around 140,000 clones, approximately 88% of which are singletons. What was sequenced was peripheral blood. Every receptor here comes from a man in his 70s with acute or convalescent COVID-19.

The chain carries TRBV19 and TRBJ2-3, with D possibly matching TRBD2 (5 bases). The CDR3 runs to 14 residues. CDR1 and CDR2 from the germline V gene are LNHDA and SQIVND (reference sequence). The germline V and J ends were trimmed by 3 bases and 1 base, with 8 bases remaining between them. As DNA, the CDR3 is TGTGCCAGTAGTATTCCCGGGGGCACAGATACGCAGTATTTT. Its translation is CASSIPGGTDTQYF.

For the CDR3, the DNA is TGTGCCAGCAATAGCGGAACCGGGGAGCTGTTTTTT. It yields the protein CASNSGTGELFF. The chain uses TRBV6-5 and TRBJ2-2; D perhaps matches TRBD2 (6 bases). Germline assignment: CDR1 MNHEY and CDR2 SVGAGI. Between the trimmed V and J ends, which lost 7 bases and 5 bases, there was a span of 8 bases. CDR3 length equals 12 residues.

The V call is TRBV28, the J call TRBJ1-5; 8 nucleotides agree with TRBD1. V gave up 3 bases and J gave up 5 bases; unmatched junction bases: 12. Germline CDR1 reads MDHEN; CDR2 reads SYDVKM. This CDR3 is built from 17 residues. CDR3 amino acids: CASSFPLGQGRDQPQHF. The CDR3 DNA is TGTGCCAGCAGTTTCCCCCTTGGACAGGGTCGTGATCAGCCCCAGCATTTT. The variable domain in full, completed from reference TRBV28 and TRBJ1-5, reads DVKVTQSSRYLVKRTGEKVFLECVQDMDHENMFWYRQDPGLGLRLIYFSYDVKMKEKGDIPEGYSVSREKKERFSLILESASTNQTSMYLCASSFPLGQGRDQPQHFGDGTRLSIL.

This clone turned up a few times. The chain carries TRBV5-1 and TRBJ1-1; TRBD1 might be the D (5 bases). CDR3 length: 15 amino acids. Germline loops: CDR1 SGHRS, CDR2 YFSETQ. The V gene lost 4 bases and the J gene lost 4 bases, with 17 bases spanning the gap. The CDR3 DNA sequence: TGCGCCAGCAGCGGCGGCGGGGGTCGGAGCACTGAAGCTTTCTTT. Protein product: CASSGGGGRSTEAFF.

J is TRBJ1-2 and V is TRBV3-1 (or the pseudogene TRBV3-2), with 7 bases identical to TRBD1. This CDR3 is built from 14 residues. J was trimmed by 6 bases and V by 1 base; bases with no gene match: 5. Germline CDR1 LGHDT, CDR2 YNNKEL (reference sequence). CDR3 bases: TGTGCCAGCAGCCAAGGAGGGGGCTTGGATGGCTACACCTTC. The encoded protein is CASSQGGGLDGYTF.

This chain uses TRBV18 with TRBJ1-1; 7 bases are shared with TRBD1. Germline-derived CDR1 and CDR2 are KGHSH and LQKENI. The CDR3 is 17 amino acids. V was pared by 2 bases and J by 2 bases, with 11 bases of the junction left unmatched. CDR3 region: CASSPSDRPLGNTEAFF. DNA for the CDR3: TGTGCCAGCTCACCATCGGACAGGCCCCTGGGAAACACTGAAGCTTTCTTT. The variable domain in full, completed from reference TRBV18 and TRBJ1-1, reads NAGVMQNPRHLVRRRGQEARLRCSPMKGHSHVYWYRQLPEEGLKFMVYLQKENIIDESGMPKERFSAEFPKEGPSILRIQQVVRGDSAAYFCASSPSDRPLGNTEAFFGQGTRLTVV.

The chain has TRBV4-2 and TRBJ2-4; D is undetermined. Germline assignment: CDR1 LGHNA and CDR2 YNFKEQ. Trimming left V 0 bases short and J 6 bases short, with 6 bases between. The CDR3 sequence is 13 residues long. Written as DNA, the CDR3 is TGTGCCAGCAGCCAAGATCGCAGAAACATTCAGTACTTC. Its protein is CASSQDRRNIQYF.

V gene TRBV10-2 combines with J gene TRBJ1-5; a possible D gene is TRBD1 (5 bases). Germline values: CDR1 WSHSY, CDR2 SAAADI. This CDR3 has 14 residues. Trimming left V 4 bases short and J 1 base short, with 8 bases between. CDR3 sequence (DNA): TGCGCCAGCAGTGGTGGGGGGAGCAATCAGCCCCAGCATTTT. Translation gives CASSGGGSNQPQHF.

The chain recombines TRBV5-1 with TRBJ1-3; tentative D call: TRBD1 (5 bases). Germline V gene sequence: CDR1 SGHRS, CDR2 YFSETQ. The CDR3 loop spans 16 amino acids. V was cut by 0 bases and J by 0 bases, with 10 bases left in between. CDR3 region: CASSLAGVSSGNTIYF. The DNA for the CDR3 is TGCGCCAGCAGCTTGGCGGGGGTTAGCTCTGGAAACACCATATATTTT.

About this clone itself: The sample carries other DNA sequences with the same CDR3. The V and J genes are TRBV7-9 and TRBJ1-1; D is unclear. Germline V gene data show CDR1 as SEHNR and CDR2 as FQNEAQ (reference sequence). This CDR3 region has 14 residues. The germline V and J ends were trimmed by 3 bases and 0 bases, with 8 bases remaining between them. This CDR3 reads CASSLAQLNTEAFF. The DNA of the CDR3 is TGTGCCAGCAGCTTGGCACAATTGAACACTGAAGCTTTCTTT.

This clone was picked up a small number of times. The chain joins TRBV27 to TRBJ2-7; 11 positions match TRBD1. J lost 4 bases, V lost 5 bases, and 7 bases had no gene match. CDR1 is MNHEY and CDR2 is SMNVEV in the germline V gene (reference sequence). This CDR3 region has 15 residues. The CDR3 spells CASSPWTGGGYEQYF. CDR3 in DNA: TGTGCCAGCAGTCCCTGGACAGGGGGCGGTTACGAGCAGTACTTC.

The genes are TRBV28 and TRBJ1-4; D is ambiguous. The germline V and J ends were trimmed by 8 bases and 7 bases, with 14 bases remaining between them. CDR1 is MDHEN and CDR2 is SYDVKM in the germline V gene. The CDR3 is made up of 13 amino acids. CDR3 nucleotides: TGTGCCAGCGGCAACCAGGCGGGTGAAAAACTGTTTTTT. Translated, it gives CASGNQAGEKLFF. The full variable domain, its missing parts supplied by reference TRBV28 and TRBJ1-4, is DVKVTQSSRYLVKRTGEKVFLECVQDMDHENMFWYRQDPGLGLRLIYFSYDVKMKEKGDIPEGYSVSREKKERFSLILESASTNQTSMYLCASGNQAGEKLFFGSGTQLSVL.

The chain joins TRBV6-6 to TRBJ1-1; D remains ambiguous. The CDR3 is made up of 16 amino acids. V lost 4 bases and J lost 1, with 16 bases in between. The germline V gene has CDR1 MNHNY and CDR2 SVGAGI (reference sequence). CDR3 loop: CASSSPWANKNTEAFF. In DNA form, the CDR3 reads TGTGCCAGCAGTTCCCCCTGGGCCAACAAGAACACTGAAGCTTTCTTT.

The count of this clone is one. The V gene is TRBV20-1, the J gene TRBJ2-1; D possibly corresponds to TRBD2 (6 bases). Trimming took off 3 bases at V and 6 bases at J, with 6 bases between the two ends. This CDR3 is 11 amino acids long. CDR1 and CDR2 from the germline V gene are DFQATT and SNEGSKA (reference sequence). The DNA for the CDR3 is TGCAGTGCTAGGACTAGCAATGAGCAGTTCTTC. It yields the protein CSARTSNEQFF.

V usage is TRBV3-1 (or the pseudogene TRBV3-2) and J usage is TRBJ1-1; 7 bases are shared with TRBD1. V shed 1 base and J 3 bases; nucleotides not matched to a gene: 8. Germline V gives CDR1 LGHDT, CDR2 YNNKEL (reference sequence). This CDR3 comprises 16 residues. CDR3 protein: CASSQAPDRRYTEAFF. CDR3 nucleotides: TGTGCCAGCAGCCAAGCCCCGGACAGGCGGTACACTGAAGCTTTCTTT.

This chain uses TRBV12-3 or TRBV12-4 with TRBJ1-5, with 7 positions matching TRBD1. CDR3 length: 13 amino acids. Trimming took 3 bases from V and 7 from J; bases not matched to a gene: 3. The CDR3 sequence: CASSFPGGQPQHF. As DNA, the CDR3 is TGTGCCAGCAGTTTCCCAGGGGGACAGCCCCAGCATTTT.

This clone was counted only a few times. The chain carries TRBV7-2 and TRBJ2-7; the match to TRBD2 covers 12 bases. The CDR3 consists of 16 residues. Germline values: CDR1 SGHTA, CDR2 FQGNSA. Trimming at V came to 2 bases and at J to 3 bases, leaving 5 bases not matched to a gene. This CDR3 is CASSLLGLAGSYEQYF. The CDR3 bases are TGTGCCAGCAGCTTACTGGGACTAGCGGGCAGCTACGAGCAGTACTTC.

The chain carries TRBV5-1 and TRBJ1-5; TRBD1 agrees at 7 bases. This CDR3 comprises 15 residues. The J segment lost 7 bases and the V segment lost 0 bases, leaving 7 bases of the junction unmatched. The germline gives CDR1 SGHRS, CDR2 YFSETQ. For the CDR3, the DNA is TGCGCCAGCAGCTTGGGGGGAACAGGGGCCCAGCCCCAGCATTTT. Encoded protein: CASSLGGTGAQPQHF.

The chain employs TRBV5-4 and TRBJ1-2; 8 bases line up with TRBD1. The CDR3 runs 15 residues. The J segment lost 1 base and the V segment lost 6 bases, leaving 8 bases of the junction unmatched. CDR1 is SGHNT, CDR2 YYREEE, per germline (reference sequence). DNA for the CDR3: TGTGCCAGCACCGGGACAGGTGGAGGTAACTATGGCTACACCTTC. It translates to CASTGTGGGNYGYTF.

V is TRBV5-5 and J is TRBJ2-3, with 10 bases identical to TRBD1. The CDR3 is made up of 16 amino acids. V lost 3 bases and J lost 4; bases outside the gene matches: 8. Germline V gene data show CDR1 as SGHKS and CDR2 as YYEKEE (reference sequence). The CDR3, as DNA: TGTGCCAGCAGCTCGCGGGACAGGGGAGCTTCAGATACGCAGTATTTT. This codes for CASSSRDRGASDTQYF.

The chain is built from TRBV27 and TRBJ2-5; the D is unclear. The length of the CDR3 is 11 residues. Trimming took off 6 bases at V and 2 bases at J, with 4 bases between the two ends. Germline V lookup: CDR1 MNHEY, CDR2 SMNVEV (reference sequence). CDR3 in amino acids: CASRRQETQYF. As DNA, the CDR3 is TGTGCCAGCAGGCGGCAAGAGACCCAGTACTTC.

The V call is TRBV6-2 or TRBV6-3, the J call TRBJ2-5; D call uncertain. The CDR3 runs to 12 residues. Trimming stripped 2 bases from V and 4 bases from J, with 5 bases between. Germline CDR1 is MNHEY and CDR2 is SVGEGT. CDR3 coding DNA: TGTGCCAGCAGTTACGCGTCAGAGACCCAGTACTTC. It is translated as CASSYASETQYF.

This rearrangement joins TRBV20-1 to TRBJ1-1; TRBD1 matches 7 bases. The V gene's germline CDR1 is DFQATT and CDR2 SNEGSKA (reference sequence). V dropped 3 bases and J dropped 0; count of bases not matched to a gene: 10. This CDR3 spans 16 amino acids. This CDR3 reads CSASKVAGGVNTEAFF. Here the CDR3 DNA reads TGCAGTGCTAGTAAGGTGGCAGGGGGTGTGAACACTGAAGCTTTCTTT.

The chain employs TRBV5-1 and TRBJ1-2; 10 bases fit TRBD1. CDR3 size: 15 residues. Per germline, CDR1 SGHRS and CDR2 YFSETQ. With 4 bases clipped from V and 8 bases from J, the junction kept 11 bases outside the gene matches. The DNA for the CDR3 is TGCGCCAGCAGCACAGAGACAGGGGGCGTCGAGGGCTACACCTTC. Its translation is CASSTETGGVEGYTF.

This CDR3 reads CASTLTRSGANVLTF. CDR3 bases: TGTGCCAGTACCCTTACGCGATCTGGGGCCAACGTCCTGACTTTC. The chain couples TRBV19 to TRBJ2-6; D remains unclear. This CDR3 spans 15 amino acids. The germline CDR1 and CDR2 sequences are LNHDA and SQIVND (reference sequence). Trimming pared 7 bases from V and 1 base from J, leaving 11 bases between.

V gene TRBV4-1 combines with J gene TRBJ2-5; D ambiguous. CDR1 and CDR2 (germline): MGHRA, YSYEKL. CDR3 size: 15 residues. V lost 0 bases and J 1 base, leaving 9 bases between the germline ends. CDR3 loop: CASSQDPGSQETQYF. In nucleotides, the CDR3 is TGCGCCAGCAGCCAAGATCCCGGGTCCCAAGAGACCCAGTACTTC.

The rearrangement links TRBV19 to TRBJ1-2; no clear D. V lost 7 bases and J lost 1, with 13 bases in between. The length of the CDR3 is 14 residues. CDR1 is LNHDA and CDR2 is SQIVND in the germline V gene (reference sequence). CDR3 DNA: TGTGCCAGTAAAGGTCTGGAGGGTAACTATGGCTACACCTTC. Encoded protein: CASKGLEGNYGYTF.